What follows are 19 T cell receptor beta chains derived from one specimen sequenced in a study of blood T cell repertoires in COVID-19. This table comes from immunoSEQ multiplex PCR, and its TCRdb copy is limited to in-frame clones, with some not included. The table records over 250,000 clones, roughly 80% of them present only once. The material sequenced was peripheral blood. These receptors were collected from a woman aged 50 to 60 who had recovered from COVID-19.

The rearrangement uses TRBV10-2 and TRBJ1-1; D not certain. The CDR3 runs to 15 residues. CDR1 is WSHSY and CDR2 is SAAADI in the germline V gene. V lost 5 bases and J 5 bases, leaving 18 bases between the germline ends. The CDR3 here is CASSRTSGTGTEAFF. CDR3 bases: TGCGCCAGCAGTCGAACATCGGGTACCGGGACTGAAGCTTTCTTT.

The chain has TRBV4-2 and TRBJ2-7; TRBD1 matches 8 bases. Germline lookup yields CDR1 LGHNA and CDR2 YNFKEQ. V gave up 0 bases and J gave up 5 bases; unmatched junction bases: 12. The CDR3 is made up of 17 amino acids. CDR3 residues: CASSQDRPGGASHEQYF. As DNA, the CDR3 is TGTGCCAGCAGCCAAGATCGTCCAGGGGGCGCGTCCCACGAGCAGTACTTC.

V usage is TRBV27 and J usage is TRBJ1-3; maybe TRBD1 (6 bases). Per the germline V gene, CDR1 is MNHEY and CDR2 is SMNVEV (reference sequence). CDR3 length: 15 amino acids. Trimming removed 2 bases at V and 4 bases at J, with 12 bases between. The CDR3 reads CASSLQGSSGNTIYF. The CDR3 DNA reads TGTGCCAGCAGTTTACAGGGGAGTTCAGGAAACACCATATATTTT.

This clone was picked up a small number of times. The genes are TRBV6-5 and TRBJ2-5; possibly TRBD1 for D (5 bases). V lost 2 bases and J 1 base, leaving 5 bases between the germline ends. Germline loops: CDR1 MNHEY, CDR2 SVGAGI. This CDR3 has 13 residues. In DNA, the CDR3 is TGTGCCAGCAGTTACGGGGCCCAAGAGACCCAGTACTTC. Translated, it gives CASSYGAQETQYF.

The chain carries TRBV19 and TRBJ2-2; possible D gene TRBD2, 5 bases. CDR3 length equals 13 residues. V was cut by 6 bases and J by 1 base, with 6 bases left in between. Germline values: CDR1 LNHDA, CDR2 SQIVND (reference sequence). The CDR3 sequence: CASRAGNTGELFF. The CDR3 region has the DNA TGTGCCAGTAGGGCGGGGAACACCGGGGAGCTGTTTTTT.

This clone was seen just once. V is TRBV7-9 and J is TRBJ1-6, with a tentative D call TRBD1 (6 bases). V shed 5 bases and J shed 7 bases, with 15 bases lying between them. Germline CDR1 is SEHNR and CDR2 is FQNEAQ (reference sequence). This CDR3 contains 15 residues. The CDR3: CASSPQTGSNSPLHF. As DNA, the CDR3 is TGTGCCAGCAGCCCTCAGACAGGAAGCAATTCACCCCTCCACTTT.

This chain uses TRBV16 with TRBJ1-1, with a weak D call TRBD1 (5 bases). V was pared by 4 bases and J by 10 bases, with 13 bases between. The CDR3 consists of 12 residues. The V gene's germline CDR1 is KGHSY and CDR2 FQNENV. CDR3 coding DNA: TGTGCCAGCAGCCGGGGGACTGGCGGAGCTTTCTTT. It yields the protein CASSRGTGGAFF.

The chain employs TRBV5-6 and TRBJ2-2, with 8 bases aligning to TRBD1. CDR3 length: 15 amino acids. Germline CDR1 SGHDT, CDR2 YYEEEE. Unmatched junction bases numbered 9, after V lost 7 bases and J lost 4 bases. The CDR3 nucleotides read TGTGCCAGCTCCGGGACAGGTCTGGGCACCGGGGAGCTGTTTTTT. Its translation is CASSGTGLGTGELFF.

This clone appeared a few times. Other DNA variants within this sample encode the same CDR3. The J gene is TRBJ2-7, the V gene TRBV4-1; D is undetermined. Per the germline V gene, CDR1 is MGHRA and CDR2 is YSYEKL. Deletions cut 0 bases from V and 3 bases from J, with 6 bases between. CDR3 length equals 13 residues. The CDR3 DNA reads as TGCGCCAGCAGCCAAGAAGCCGGCTACGAGCAGTACTTC. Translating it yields CASSQEAGYEQYF.

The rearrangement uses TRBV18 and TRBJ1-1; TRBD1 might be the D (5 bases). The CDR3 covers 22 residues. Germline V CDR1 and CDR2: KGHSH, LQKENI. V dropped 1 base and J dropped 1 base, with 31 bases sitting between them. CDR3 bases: TGTGCCAGCTCACCACAAGTAACTGCGATCAGGGTAGATTCCTATCCGAACACTGAAGCTTTCTTT. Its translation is CASSPQVTAIRVDSYPNTEAFF.

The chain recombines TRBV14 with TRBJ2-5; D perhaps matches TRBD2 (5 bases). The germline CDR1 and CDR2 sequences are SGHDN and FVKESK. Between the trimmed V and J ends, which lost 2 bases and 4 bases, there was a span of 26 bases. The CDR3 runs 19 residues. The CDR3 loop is CASSQHPSPRGRRGETQYF. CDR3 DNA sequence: TGTGCCAGCAGCCAACACCCGAGCCCCCGGGGAAGAAGAGGAGAGACCCAGTACTTC.

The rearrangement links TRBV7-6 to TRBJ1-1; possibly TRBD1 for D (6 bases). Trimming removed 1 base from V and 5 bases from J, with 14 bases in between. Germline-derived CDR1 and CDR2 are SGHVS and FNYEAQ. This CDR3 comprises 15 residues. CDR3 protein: CASSLGSAGETEAFF. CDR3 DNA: TGTGCCAGCAGCTTAGGTTCGGCAGGGGAAACTGAAGCTTTCTTT.

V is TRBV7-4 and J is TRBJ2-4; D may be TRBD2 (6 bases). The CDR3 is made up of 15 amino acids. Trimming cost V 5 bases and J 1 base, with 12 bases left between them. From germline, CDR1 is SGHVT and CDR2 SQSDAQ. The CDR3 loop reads CASSPEGGAKNIQYF. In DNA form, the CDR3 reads TGTGCCAGCAGCCCAGAGGGAGGCGCCAAAAACATTCAGTACTTC.

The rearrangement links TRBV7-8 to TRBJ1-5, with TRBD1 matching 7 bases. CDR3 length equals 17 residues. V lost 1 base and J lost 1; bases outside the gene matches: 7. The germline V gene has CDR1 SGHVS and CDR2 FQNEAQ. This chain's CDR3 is CASSLVAGGSSNQPQHF. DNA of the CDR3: TGTGCCAGCAGCTTAGTGGCAGGGGGAAGCAGCAATCAGCCCCAGCATTTT.

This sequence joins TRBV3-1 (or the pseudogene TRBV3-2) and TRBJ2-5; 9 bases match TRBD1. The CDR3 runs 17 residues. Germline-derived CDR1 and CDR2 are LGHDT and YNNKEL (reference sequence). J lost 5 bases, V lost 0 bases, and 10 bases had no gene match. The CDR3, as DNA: TGTGCCAGCAGCCAAGACGGGACAGGGTCCACTTTGGAGACCCAGTACTTC. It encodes CASSQDGTGSTLETQYF.

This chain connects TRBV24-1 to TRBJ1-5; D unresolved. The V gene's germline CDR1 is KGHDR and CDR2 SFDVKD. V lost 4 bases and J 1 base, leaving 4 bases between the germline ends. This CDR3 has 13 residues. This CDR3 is CATSERSNQPQHF. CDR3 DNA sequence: TGTGCCACCAGTGAACGGAGCAATCAGCCCCAGCATTTT.

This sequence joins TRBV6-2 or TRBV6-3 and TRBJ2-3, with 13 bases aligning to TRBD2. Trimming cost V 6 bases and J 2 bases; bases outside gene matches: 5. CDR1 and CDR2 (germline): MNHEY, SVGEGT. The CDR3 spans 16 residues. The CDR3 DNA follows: TGTGCCAGCAGCCCTGGACTAGCGGGGGACACAGATACGCAGTATTTT. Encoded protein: CASSPGLAGDTDTQYF.

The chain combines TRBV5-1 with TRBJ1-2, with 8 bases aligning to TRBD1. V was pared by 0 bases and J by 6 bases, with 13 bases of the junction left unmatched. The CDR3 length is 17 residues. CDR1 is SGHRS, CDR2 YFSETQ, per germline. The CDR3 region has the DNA TGCGCCAGCAGCTTGGGCCCCCGGAACAGGGGGACAGATGGCTACACCTTC. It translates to CASSLGPRNRGTDGYTF.

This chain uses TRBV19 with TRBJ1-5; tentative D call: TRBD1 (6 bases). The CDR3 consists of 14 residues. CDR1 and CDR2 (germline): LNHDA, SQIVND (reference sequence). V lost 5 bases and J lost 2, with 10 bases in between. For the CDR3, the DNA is TGTGCCAGTAGTCCAGGGGCGGGCAATCAGCCCCAGCATTTT. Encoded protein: CASSPGAGNQPQHF.